This T cell receptor beta chain stems from a study of neurological immune-mediated disorders. Study-wide context: Among the approximately 35 patients with multiple sclerosis, 31 were relapsing-remitting, while 3 were secondary progressive.

This clonotype has at least ten counts. One entry per CDR3 protein results from TCRdb running MiXCR on the 5' RACE reads. Here the sample spans tens of thousands of distinct CDR3 sequences, around 3.5% being singletons. There are 12 residues in the CDR3. V lost 7 bases, J lost 10 bases, and 19 bases lay in between. CDR1 is DFQATT and CDR2 is SNEGSKA in the germline V gene (reference sequence). The V gene is TRBV20-1, the J gene TRBJ1-2; D may be TRBD1 (5 bases). Material for sequencing was PBMCs. The clonotype originates from a woman aged 30 to 39 with multiple sclerosis. CDR3 in amino acids: CSVPGRQTDYTF. DNA of the CDR3: TGCAGTGTCCCGGGACGGCAAACCGACTACACCTTC.